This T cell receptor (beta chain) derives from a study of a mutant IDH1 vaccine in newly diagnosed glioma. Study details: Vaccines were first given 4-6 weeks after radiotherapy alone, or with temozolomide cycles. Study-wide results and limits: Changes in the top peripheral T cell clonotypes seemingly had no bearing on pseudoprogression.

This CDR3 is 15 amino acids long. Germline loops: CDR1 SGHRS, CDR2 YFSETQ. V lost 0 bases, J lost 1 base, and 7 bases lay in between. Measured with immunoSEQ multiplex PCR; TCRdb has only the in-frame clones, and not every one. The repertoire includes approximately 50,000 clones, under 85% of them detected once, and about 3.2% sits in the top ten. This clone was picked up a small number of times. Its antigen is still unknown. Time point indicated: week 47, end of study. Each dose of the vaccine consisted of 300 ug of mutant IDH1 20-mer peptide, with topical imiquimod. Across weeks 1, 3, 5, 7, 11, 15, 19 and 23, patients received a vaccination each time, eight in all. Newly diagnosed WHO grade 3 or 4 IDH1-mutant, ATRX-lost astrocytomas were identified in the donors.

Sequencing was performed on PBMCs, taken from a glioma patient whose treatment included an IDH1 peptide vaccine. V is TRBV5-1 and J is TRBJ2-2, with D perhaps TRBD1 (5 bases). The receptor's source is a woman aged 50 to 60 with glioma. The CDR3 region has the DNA TGCGCCAGCAGCTTGGGTACAGGGAACACCGGGGAGCTGTTTTTT. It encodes CASSLGTGNTGELFF.